This T cell receptor beta chain stems from a study of OX40 agonist ivuxolimab in advanced cancers. Trimming cost V 1 base and J 5 bases, with 2 bases left between them. The CDR3 is made up of 12 amino acids. Germline CDR1 MGHRA, CDR2 YSYEKL. General study results and limits: Compared with CD4+, CD8+ T cells on average had more expanded clones.

Of note for this clone: Its target is not known.

TCRdb's table, derived via immunoSEQ multiplex PCR, lists solely in-frame clones and lacks some. The sample consists of roughly 83,000 clones, about 90% of them appearing once. The specimen comprised CD4+ or CD8+ T cells sorted from blood, sampled in a trial of the OX40 agonist ivuxolimab. The J gene is TRBJ2-2, the V gene TRBV4-1; D remains unclear. The sequence came from an adult with an advanced solid tumor such as melanoma, head and neck, liver or kidney cancer. The CDR3 is CASSQGTGELFF. The CDR3 DNA reads TGCGCCAGCAGCCAAGGAACCGGGGAGCTGTTTTTT.